Listed below are T cell receptor beta chains from one sample, sequenced in a study of blood T cell repertoires in COVID-19. The data were produced by immunoSEQ multiplex PCR, yet TCRdb's version contains in-frame clones alone and is incomplete. The sample holds over 150,000 clones, 60% to 85% seen once. Sequenced sample: peripheral blood. The source is a man between 70 and 80 years old with acute or convalescent COVID-19. Both conserved end residues are part of each CDR3. The D gene is left open where the match is weak. Size is omitted from some rows. Given values are once, few, many or a class for expanded clones.

j_call d_call v_call clone_size cdr3_aa cdr3_nt
TRBJ1-5 NA TRBV7-9 few CASSDDRSNQPQHF TGTGCCAGCAGCGATGACAGAAGCAATCAGCCCCAGCATTTT
TRBJ2-1 TRBD2 TRBV19 once CASRPNRPGLAGDNEQFF TGTGCCAGTAGGCCCAACCGTCCGGGACTAGCGGGAGATAATGAGCAGTTCTTC
TRBJ1-6 NA TRBV5-5 NA CASSLQHANHNSPLHF TGTGCCAGCAGCCTACAGCATGCTAACCATAATTCACCCCTCCACTTT
TRBJ2-7 TRBD1 TRBV6-5 NA CASRPDRGSYEQYF TGTGCCAGCAGACCTGACAGGGGTTCGTATGAGCAGTACTTC
TRBJ1-2 NA TRBV20-1 NA CSASPGTNYGYTF TGCAGTGCCAGTCCGGGAACTAACTATGGCTACACCTTC
TRBJ2-7 TRBD2 TRBV3-1/TRBV3-2 NA CASSQEGLNTEQYF TGTGCCAGCAGCCAAGAGGGACTAAATACCGAGCAGTACTTC
TRBJ2-3 TRBD1 TRBV19 NA CASSFGTEITDTQYF TGTGCCAGTAGTTTCGGGACAGAGATTACAGATACGCAGTATTTT
TRBJ2-2 TRBD2 TRBV28 once CASTDPGTSGLAGELFF TGTGCCAGCACCGATCCCGGGACTAGCGGATTAGCAGGGGAGCTGTTTTTT
TRBJ2-3 TRBD1 TRBV27 NA CASSLDRGSDTQYF TGTGCCAGCAGTCTGGACAGGGGCTCAGATACGCAGTATTTT
TRBJ1-5 NA TRBV24-1 NA CATSDEAAGQPQHF TGTGCCACCAGTGATGAGGCTGCCGGTCAGCCCCAGCATTTT
TRBJ2-7 NA TRBV6-6 NA CASSDSSGYEQYF TGTGCCAGCAGTGATTCAAGCGGCTACGAGCAGTACTTC
TRBJ1-2 NA TRBV5-1 NA CASSLDSGGYYGYTF TGCGCCAGCAGCCTGGACTCCGGGGGGTACTATGGCTACACCTTC
TRBJ1-1 NA TRBV19 NA CASSIAGARFTEAFF TGTGCCAGTAGTATAGCAGGGGCCCGTTTCACTGAAGCTTTCTTT
TRBJ1-5 TRBD1 TRBV3-1/TRBV3-2 NA CASSHSDRGHNQPQHF TGTGCCAGCAGCCACAGTGACAGGGGGCACAATCAGCCCCAGCATTTT
TRBJ2-7 TRBD1 TRBV18 NA CASSRLQGASYEQYF TGTGCCAGCTCACGATTACAGGGGGCGAGTTACGAGCAGTACTTC
TRBJ2-5 NA TRBV14 NA CASSHFDREEAQYF TGTGCCAGCAGCCACTTCGATAGGGAGGAGGCCCAGTACTTC
TRBJ1-4 NA TRBV19 NA CASSTTGTTNEKLFF TGTGCCAGTAGTACCACCGGGACAACTAATGAAAAACTGTTTTTT
TRBJ1-2 TRBD1 TRBV7-2 NA CASSLVQGGGYTF TGTGCCAGCAGCTTAGTACAGGGGGGAGGCTACACCTTC
TRBJ2-5 NA TRBV12-3/TRBV12-4 NA CASSLGRQETQYF TGTGCCAGCAGCCTGGGCAGACAAGAGACCCAGTACTTC
TRBJ1-3 NA TRBV5-1 few CASSLGSGSRDTIYF TGCGCCAGCAGCTTGGGAAGTGGGAGCAGAGACACCATATATTTT
TRBJ2-7 TRBD1 TRBV7-9 NA CASSQTGSEQYF TGTGCCAGCAGCCAGACAGGGTCTGAGCAGTACTTC
TRBJ1-4 NA TRBV2 NA CASSEAGGYNEKLFF TGTGCCAGCAGTGAAGCCGGCGGTTATAATGAAAAACTGTTTTTT
TRBJ2-7 NA TRBV10-2 NA CASSEFVAGRSYEQYF TGCGCCAGCAGTGAGTTTGTGGCGGGGAGATCCTACGAGCAGTACTTC
TRBJ1-5 TRBD1 TRBV19 NA CASTHRGRNQPQHF TGTGCCAGTACCCACAGGGGTCGCAATCAGCCCCAGCATTTT
TRBJ1-1 NA TRBV6-1 NA CASSEGPGRAFF TGTGCCAGCAGTGAAGGGCCAGGGCGTGCTTTCTTT
TRBJ2-7 NA TRBV28 once CASSLGTRLPEQYF TGTGCCAGCAGTTTAGGGACAAGACTCCCCGAGCAGTACTTC
TRBJ1-1 NA TRBV5-6 NA CASSLPGQNTEAFF TGTGCCAGCAGCCTACCGGGACAGAACACTGAAGCTTTCTTT
TRBJ2-5 TRBD1 TRBV11-3 NA CASSSTIGGLTQYF TGTGCCAGCAGCTCCACGATAGGGGGCTTGACCCAGTACTTC